These T cell receptor beta chains were read from a single sample in a study of T cells after somatic rescue of genetic block. Measured with immunoSEQ multiplex PCR; TCRdb has only the in-frame clones, and not every one. The repertoire holds approximately 10,000 clones, with 74% as singletons. Sequenced: peripheral blood mononuclear cells (PBMCs). Receptors originate from a boy aged 5-17 years. The CDR3 runs from the conserved cysteine through the conserved F or W. The D gene is left open where the match is weak.

V: TRBV5-1
D: TRBD1
CDR3: CASSSLTGVQETQYF

V: TRBV23-1
D: TRBD1
CDR3: CASSQEKLRVTGNYGYTF

V: TRBV7-9
D: .
CDR3: CASSPPASYEQYF

V: TRBV14
D: .
CDR3: CASSQGYSSNYGYTF

V: TRBV28
D: TRBD1
CDR3: CASSLGAGGYGYTF

V: TRBV4-1
D: .
CDR3: CASSSRDFQETQYF

V: TRBV7-9
D: TRBD1
CDR3: CASSLVGTGNSPLHF

V: TRBV19
D: .
CDR3: CASSIQGYSNQPQHF

V: TRBV4-2
D: .
CDR3: CASSQDPGGQYF

V: TRBV5-1
D: .
CDR3: CASSLVWVGNSPLHF

V: TRBV10-2
D: TRBD2
CDR3: CASSGLVPTSGSGWETQYF

V: TRBV5-1
D: TRBD2
CDR3: CASSPGLAGPYEQYF

V: TRBV9
D: .
CDR3: CASSAPEGQGYNSPLHF

V: TRBV28
D: TRBD1
CDR3: CASSPPDRASYEQYF

V: TRBV28
D: TRBD1
CDR3: CASRTLTGGGYTEAFF

V: TRBV28
D: TRBD1
CDR3: CASRSLGTDNEQFF

V: TRBV21-1
D: .
CDR3: CASSKPFRGQDTEAFF

V: TRBV18
D: TRBD1
CDR3: CAGGRTGNEQYF

V: TRBV2
D: .
CDR3: CASSERKSPGAYNEQFF

V: TRBV18
D: .
CDR3: CASSPPAGETQYF

V: TRBV14
D: .
CDR3: CASTAGGTEAFF

V: TRBV9
D: .
CDR3: CASSVVGGQSTDTQYF

V: TRBV2
D: .
CDR3: CASKRNPSGNIQYF

V: TRBV5-6
D: .
CDR3: CASSLGALGANVLTF

V: TRBV27
D: TRBD1
CDR3: CASSPRQGVNSPLHF

V: TRBV10-2
D: TRBD1
CDR3: CASRTGAGADTQYF